The present entry profiles one T cell receptor beta chain with its context. Its antigen is not known. The data were taken from a study of cytomegalovirus exposure and HLA in healthy donors. Study results and limitations: Serostatus for CMV was the only available immune exposure information. In an earlier analysis, in several hundred donors, most V segments appeared productive either ~90% or ~30% of the time.

A multiplex PCR was run with 60 Vbeta primers and 13 Jbeta primers. Measured with immunoSEQ multiplex PCR; TCRdb has only the in-frame clones, and not every one. Here the sample table reports more than 55,000 clones. The sample consisted of PBMCs. The receptor was isolated from a middle-aged woman in good health and CMV-seropositive.

CDR3 amino acids: CASSQTTSGSYEQYF. As DNA, the CDR3 is TGTGCCAGCAGCCAAACGACTAGCGGCTCCTACGAGCAGTACTTC. The rearrangement uses TRBV7-2 and TRBJ2-5; 9 bases line up with TRBD2. The last part of the DNA fits TRBJ2-7 better; the J call may be wrong. Germline V lookup: CDR1 SGHTA, CDR2 FQGNSA. CDR3 length equals 15 residues.